This T cell receptor beta chain originates from a study of T cell repertoires in cytomegalovirus infection. As for this clonotype: As yet, its antigen is unknown.

Each CDR3 protein gets one entry after TCRdb re-called the reads with MiXCR. The sample yields around 570,000 distinct CDR3 sequences, around two fifths seen once. The sequence was collected from a human donor in good health (CMV status not recorded). Some clones in this sample may be carry-over from other donors' samples. Specimen: cultured PBMCs, collected from culture after CMV antigen stimulation.

CDR3 bases: TGTGCCAGCAGTTTAAGACAGGGGATTAGCGCAGATACGCAGTATTTT. This sequence encodes CASSLRQGISADTQYF. The rearrangement uses TRBV12-3 or TRBV12-4 and TRBJ2-3; 8 nucleotides match TRBD1. Losses at the gene ends were 2 bases for V and 4 bases for J; bases not matched to a gene: 8. The length of the CDR3 is 16 residues.